The 32 T cell receptor beta chains given below trace back to one sample, sequenced in a study of OX40 agonist ivuxolimab in advanced cancers. Repertoires were generated with immunoSEQ multiplex PCR, while TCRdb's copy carries only in-frame clones and drops some. The data show fewer than 35,000 clones, roughly 76% seen once. Here the sequenced sample was CD4+ or CD8+ T cells sorted from blood, taken in a trial of the OX40 agonist ivuxolimab. The receptors originated from an adult with an advanced solid tumor such as melanoma, head and neck, liver or kidney cancer.

The rearrangement links TRBV2 to TRBJ2-5; 10 nucleotides align to TRBD1. This CDR3 comprises 14 residues. Trimming removed 7 bases from V and 5 bases from J; junction bases left unmatched: 7. Germline V gene lookup returns CDR1 SNHLY and CDR2 FYNNEI. The CDR3 spells CASTWTGGRETQYF. The CDR3 DNA is TGTGCCAGCACGTGGACAGGGGGTAGGGAGACCCAGTACTTC.

The V gene is TRBV19, the J gene TRBJ1-2, with D tentatively TRBD1 (5 bases). Between the trimmed V and J ends, which lost 10 bases and 1 base, there was a span of 22 bases. CDR3 length: 16 amino acids. The germline CDR1 and CDR2 sequences are LNHDA and SQIVND (reference sequence). The CDR3 DNA follows: TGTGCCACCGACAGTACGGCGAGCTCCTTTAACTATGGCTACACCTTC. Translating it yields CATDSTASSFNYGYTF.

The chain combines TRBV30 with TRBJ1-1, with D maybe TRBD1 (5 bases). CDR3 size: 15 residues. CDR1 is GTSNPN, CDR2 SVGIG, per germline (reference sequence). Trimming took off 2 bases at V and 0 bases at J, with 13 bases between the two ends. This CDR3 reads CAWSPEGLLNTEAFF. DNA for the CDR3: TGTGCCTGGAGTCCGGAGGGACTCTTGAACACTGAAGCTTTCTTT.

This clone was observed once. The DNA of the CDR3 is TGTGCCAGCAGTGTACAACAGGGGGCGACCTATGGCTACACCTTC. Translation: CASSVQQGATYGYTF. V gene TRBV6-4 combines with J gene TRBJ1-2, with TRBD1 matching over 9 bases. Losses at the gene ends were 4 bases for V and 4 bases for J; bases not matched to a gene: 7. This CDR3 is built from 15 residues. Germline-derived CDR1 and CDR2 are MRHNA and SNTAGT.

The chain joins TRBV7-8 to TRBJ2-1; 7 bases are a match to TRBD2. The CDR3 is 13 residues long. In germline, CDR1 is SGHVS, CDR2 FQNEAQ. Trimming at V came to 8 bases and at J to 8 bases, leaving 9 bases not matched to a gene. The CDR3 bases are TGTGCCAGCCTTGGTCAGCGGGGTCATGAGCAGTTCTTC. Encoded protein: CASLGQRGHEQFF.

This chain joins TRBV4-3 and TRBJ2-3, with 12 bases fitting TRBD2. The CDR3 has 16 amino acids. Germline CDR1 and CDR2: LGHNA and YSLEER. V was pared by 4 bases and J by 8 bases, with 10 bases of the junction left unmatched. The CDR3 DNA is TGCGCCAGCAGCCTGACGACTAGCGGGGGCCCGGGTACGCAGTATTTT. Translated, it gives CASSLTTSGGPGTQYF.

The J gene is TRBJ2-5, the V gene TRBV10-1; TRBD2 matches 12 bases. CDR3 length equals 16 residues. Germline V gene sequence: CDR1 WNHNN, CDR2 SYGVQD (reference sequence). After removal of 0 bases from V and 5 bases from J, the junction contained 4 bases not matched to a gene. The chain's CDR3 is CASSESTSGSRETQYF. The CDR3 nucleotides are TGCGCCAGCAGTGAGTCGACTAGCGGGAGTAGGGAGACCCAGTACTTC.

This clone was counted once. The rearrangement uses TRBV19 and TRBJ2-7; D is unresolved. The J call may be wrong; the DNA end is better matched by TRBJ2-1. The germline V gene encodes CDR1 LNHDA and CDR2 SQIVND (reference sequence). CDR3 size: 15 residues. The CDR3 region is CASSPPPGSYNEQFF. The CDR3 coding sequence is TGTGCCAGTAGTCCCCCCCCGGGTTCCTACAATGAGCAGTTCTTC.

The chain links TRBV6-1 to TRBJ2-5; the match to TRBD1 covers 10 bases. The CDR3 spans 15 residues. CDR1 and CDR2 (germline): MNHNS, SASEGT. The J segment lost 2 bases and the V segment lost 5 bases, leaving 5 bases of the junction unmatched. The CDR3 DNA reads as TGTGCCAGCAGTTGGGGACAGGGGAGTCAAGAGACCCAGTACTTC. Its protein product is CASSWGQGSQETQYF.

V gene TRBV10-3 combines with J gene TRBJ2-3, with D maybe TRBD1 (5 bases). The germline gives CDR1 ENHRY, CDR2 SYGVKD. This CDR3 has 14 amino acids. Trimming left V 2 bases short and J 9 bases short, with 15 bases between. For the CDR3, the DNA is TGTGCCATCAGTGAGCCACGACAGACCGGGACGCAGTATTTT. Amino acid sequence: CAISEPRQTGTQYF.

The V and J genes are TRBV28 and TRBJ2-5; TRBD2 aligns across 10 bases. Germline-derived CDR1 and CDR2 are MDHEN and SYDVKM. CDR3 size: 16 residues. The V and J ends lost 5 bases and 2 bases, in that order; junction bases with no gene match: 8. CDR3 in DNA: TGTGCCAGCAGTGCGCTAGCGGGAGTTCGTCAAGAGACCCAGTACTTC. The encoded protein is CASSALAGVRQETQYF.

The J gene is TRBJ2-2, the V gene TRBV28, with 11 nucleotides matching TRBD2. Germline V gene sequence: CDR1 MDHEN, CDR2 SYDVKM. Trimming took 7 bases from V and 7 from J; bases not matched to a gene: 11. The CDR3 is 16 amino acids. CDR3 residues: CASTTQGLAVFGELFF. CDR3 DNA: TGTGCCAGCACGACCCAGGGACTAGCGGTCTTCGGGGAGCTGTTTTTT.

This chain connects TRBV19 to TRBJ2-4, with 7 bases identical to TRBD1. J gave up 7 bases and V 5 bases, and 5 bases lay outside the gene matches. The CDR3 totals 13 residues. Germline V gene sequence: CDR1 LNHDA, CDR2 SQIVND (reference sequence). CDR3 in amino acids: CASSSQQGNIQYF. The CDR3 region has the DNA TGTGCCAGTAGTTCCCAACAGGGGAACATTCAGTACTTC. The entire variable domain, with the rest obtained from reference TRBV19 and TRBJ2-4, is as follows: DGGITQSPKYLFRKEGQNVTLSCEQNLNHDAMYWYRQDPGQGLRLIYYSQIVNDFQKGDIAEGYSVSREKKESFPLTVTSAQKNPTAFYLCASSSQQGNIQYFGAGTRLSVL.

This clone has only a few counts. The chain links TRBV28 to TRBJ1-4, with D maybe TRBD1 (5 bases). The germline gives CDR1 MDHEN, CDR2 SYDVKM. The V end was cut by 3 bases, the J end by 12 bases, with 11 bases between. This CDR3 spans 12 amino acids. The CDR3 DNA follows: TGTGCCAGCAGTTTTCCAGGGAAGGAACTGTTTTTT. It translates to CASSFPGKELFF.

This clone appeared a single time. The J gene is TRBJ1-1, the V gene TRBV2, with unresolved D. This CDR3 comprises 14 residues. Trimming cost V 1 base and J 1 base, with 7 bases left between them. CDR1 is SNHLY, CDR2 FYNNEI, per germline. The CDR3 reads CASSEVGRNTEAFF. The CDR3 DNA sequence: TGTGCCAGCAGTGAAGTCGGGAGGAACACTGAAGCTTTCTTT.

This chain uses TRBV11-2 with TRBJ2-7, with 14 bases fitting TRBD2. V gave up 6 bases and J gave up 9 bases; unmatched junction bases: 7. The CDR3 extends over 14 amino acids. Germline CDR1 reads SGHAT; CDR2 reads FQNNGV. CDR3 protein: CASRTSGRGSGQYF. The CDR3, as DNA: TGTGCCAGCAGGACTAGCGGGAGGGGTTCGGGGCAGTACTTC.

The genes are TRBV6-5 and TRBJ2-7, with unresolved D. The CDR3 has 11 residues. Germline CDR1 and CDR2: MNHEY and SVGAGI. The chain's CDR3 is CANGQNYEQYF. The DNA of the CDR3 is TGTGCTAATGGGCAGAACTACGAGCAGTACTTC.

There are a few counts of this clone. V usage is TRBV2 and J usage is TRBJ1-6; a weak D match, TRBD1 (6 bases). Trimming shortened V by 6 bases and J by 0 bases, and 9 bases separated the two germline ends. The CDR3 loop spans 15 amino acids. Germline CDR1 reads SNHLY; CDR2 reads FYNNEI. DNA for the CDR3: TGTGCCAGCAGGGGGGCGAGCTCCTATAATTCACCCCTCCACTTT. This sequence encodes CASRGASSYNSPLHF.

This sequence joins TRBV6-5 and TRBJ2-5; D tentatively reads TRBD1 or TRBD2 (6 bases each). CDR3 length: 14 residues. The V gene's germline CDR1 is MNHEY and CDR2 SVGAGI. The V end lost 6 bases, the J end lost 1 base, and 12 bases lay between the germline ends. This chain's CDR3 is CASRYGGAQETQYF. CDR3 coding DNA: TGTGCCAGCAGGTACGGGGGCGCCCAAGAGACCCAGTACTTC.

The gene calls are TRBV14 and TRBJ2-7; TRBD2 aligns across 10 bases. The CDR3 length is 15 residues. Germline CDR1 reads SGHDN; CDR2 reads FVKESK. The V segment lost 4 bases and the J segment 3 bases; nucleotides outside the gene matches: 6. The CDR3 region is CASSLGLAVFYEQYF. As DNA, the CDR3 is TGTGCCAGCAGCCTAGGACTAGCGGTATTCTACGAGCAGTACTTC.

This chain links TRBV7-2 with TRBJ2-7; D call uncertain. CDR1 and CDR2 from the germline V gene are SGHTA and FQGNSA. The CDR3 covers 13 residues. Trimming cost V 5 bases and J 0 bases, with 8 bases left between them. The CDR3 here is CASSPRLSYEQYF. DNA for the CDR3: TGTGCCAGCAGCCCCCGCCTCTCCTACGAGCAGTACTTC.

The V and J genes are TRBV11-2 and TRBJ2-6; maybe TRBD2 (5 bases). CDR3 length: 16 residues. In germline, CDR1 is SGHAT, CDR2 FQNNGV. Trimming took 5 bases from V and 2 from J, leaving 13 bases between them. CDR3 sequence reads: CASSPNAGTGANVLTF. In nucleotides, the CDR3 is TGTGCCAGCAGCCCCAACGCGGGTACTGGGGCCAACGTCCTGACTTTC.

This chain uses TRBV7-6 with TRBJ1-3; D is uncertain. Trimming left V 5 bases short and J 2 bases short, with 10 bases between. Germline loops: CDR1 SGHVS, CDR2 FNYEAQ. This CDR3 contains 14 residues. The CDR3 nucleotides read TGTGCCAGCAGCCCGCTGGACGCTGGAAACACCATATATTTT. Translated: CASSPLDAGNTIYF.

V is TRBV11-2 and J is TRBJ1-4; D not certain. Germline V CDR1 and CDR2: SGHAT, FQNNGV. Between the trimmed V and J ends, which lost 7 bases and 4 bases, there was a span of 19 bases. The CDR3 totals 16 residues. This CDR3 is CASIRASASLNEKLFF. CDR3 in DNA: TGTGCCAGCATTAGAGCTTCCGCATCCCTTAATGAAAAACTGTTTTTT.

The chain recombines TRBV10-1 with TRBJ2-6; D gene unclear. The V gene lost 3 bases and the J gene lost 2 bases, with 11 bases spanning the gap. This CDR3 spans 16 amino acids. Germline V gene data show CDR1 as WNHNN and CDR2 as SYGVQD (reference sequence). CDR3 loop: CASSDSAGPGANVLTF. CDR3 coding DNA: TGCGCCAGCAGTGACAGCGCAGGACCTGGGGCCAACGTCCTGACTTTC.

The chain is built from TRBV29-1 and TRBJ2-6; D not resolved. CDR3 size: 12 residues. The germline CDR1 and CDR2 sequences are SQVTM and ANQGSEA. V was pared by 6 bases and J by 0 bases, with 3 bases between. The CDR3 coding sequence is TGCAGCGTATACTCTGGGGCCAACGTCCTGACTTTC. Translated: CSVYSGANVLTF.

Remarks on this clone: At the DNA level, this CDR3 is encoded by other sequences in the same sample as well. The gene calls are TRBV28 and TRBJ2-7; D is unresolved. The germline V gene has CDR1 MDHEN and CDR2 SYDVKM. The V gene lost 2 bases and the J gene lost 3 bases, with 5 bases spanning the gap. The CDR3 is 12 residues long. CDR3 nucleotides: TGTGCCAGCAGTTTAGGCGGCTACGAGCAGTACTTC. It encodes CASSLGGYEQYF.

The chain couples TRBV6-5 to TRBJ1-2; a possible D gene is TRBD1 (5 bases). From germline, CDR1 is MNHEY and CDR2 SVGAGI. V lost 5 bases and J 1 base, leaving 8 bases between the germline ends. This CDR3 is built from 13 residues. DNA of the CDR3: TGTGCCAGCAGTGGGACGGATAACTATGGCTACACCTTC. Protein product: CASSGTDNYGYTF.

This clone was observed a handful of times. The chain uses TRBV7-8 and TRBJ1-6; possible D gene TRBD1, 5 bases. V was clipped by 5 bases and J by 8 bases, with 16 bases between them. Germline V gene sequence: CDR1 SGHVS, CDR2 FQNEAQ. There are 15 residues in the CDR3. The CDR3 region is CASSVGAQNYSPLHF. The CDR3 DNA sequence: TGTGCCAGCAGCGTCGGGGCCCAGAATTATTCACCCCTCCACTTT.

The chain recombines TRBV10-3 with TRBJ2-7; D might be TRBD1 (6 bases). Germline CDR1 is ENHRY and CDR2 is SYGVKD. The CDR3 extends over 13 amino acids. Trimming left V 6 bases short and J 6 bases short, with 15 bases between. The CDR3 nucleotides are TGTGCCATCAGGCCCACAGGGCCCAGCGAGCAGTACTTC. Translation gives CAIRPTGPSEQYF.

The chain uses TRBV19 and TRBJ2-1; 11 nucleotides match TRBD2. The junction had 5 bases not matched to a gene; V was cut back by 6 bases and J by 7 bases. Germline assignment: CDR1 LNHDA and CDR2 SQIVND (reference sequence). This CDR3 spans 14 amino acids. The CDR3 loop is CASRTSGSTNEQFF. As DNA, the CDR3 is TGTGCCAGTAGAACTAGCGGGAGTACTAATGAGCAGTTCTTC.

The chain has TRBV7-6 and TRBJ2-7; possibly TRBD1 for D (7 bases). This CDR3 is 12 amino acids long. The V end lost 3 bases, the J end lost 6 bases, and 9 bases lay between the germline ends. Germline V CDR1 and CDR2: SGHVS, FNYEAQ. The CDR3 DNA reads as TGTGCCAGCAGCTTTCAGGGGGGCGAGCAGTACTTC. As protein: CASSFQGGEQYF.